This TCR beta chain was retrieved from a study of cytomegalovirus exposure and HLA in healthy donors. This PCR relied on a set of 60 Vbeta primers and 13 Jbeta primers. Method: immunoSEQ multiplex PCR; TCRdb's copy keeps in-frame clones and lacks some. The sample lists about 160,000 clones; 79% were seen once. The germline gives CDR1 SGHRS, CDR2 YFSETQ. V was trimmed by 1 base and J by 5 bases, leaving 16 bases between them. The CDR3 loop spans 16 amino acids. The TCR comes from a man aged 35 to 55 in good health and CMV-seronegative. This chain joins TRBV5-1 and TRBJ2-1, with D maybe TRBD2 (6 bases). Sequenced: PBMCs. Written as DNA, the CDR3 is TGCGCCAGCAGCTTGTTTGTGACTAGGGTTAACAATGAGCAGTTCTTC. Residues: CASSLFVTRVNNEQFF.